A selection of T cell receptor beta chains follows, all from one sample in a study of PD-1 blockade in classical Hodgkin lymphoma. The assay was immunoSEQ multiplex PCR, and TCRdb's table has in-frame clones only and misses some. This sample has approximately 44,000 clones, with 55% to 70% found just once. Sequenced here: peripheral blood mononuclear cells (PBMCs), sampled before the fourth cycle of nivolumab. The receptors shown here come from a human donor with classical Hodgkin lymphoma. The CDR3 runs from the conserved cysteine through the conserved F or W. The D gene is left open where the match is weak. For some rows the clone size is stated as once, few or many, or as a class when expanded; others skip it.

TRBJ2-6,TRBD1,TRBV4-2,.,TGTGCCAGCAGCCAAGAACAGGGGTCTGGGGCCAACGTCCTGACTTTC,CASSQEQGSGANVLTF
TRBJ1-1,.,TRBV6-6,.,TGTGCCAGCGCCGAGGAAGGCACTGAAGCTTTCTTT,CASAEEGTEAFF
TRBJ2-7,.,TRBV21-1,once,TGTGCCAGCAGCAAAGAAGGGTCGGATCACTTC,CASSKEGSDHF
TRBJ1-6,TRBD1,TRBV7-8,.,TGTGCCAGCAGCTTAGAAGGGACAGATAATTCACCCCTCCACTTT,CASSLEGTDNSPLHF
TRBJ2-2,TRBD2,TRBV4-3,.,TGCGCCAGCAGCCAAGATGGGGTAGAAGCGGGGATGAACACCGGGGAGCTGTTTTTT,CASSQDGVEAGMNTGELFF
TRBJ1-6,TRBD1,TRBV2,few,TGTGCCAGCAGTGAGCGGACAGGGGCTAATTCACCCCTCCACTTT,CASSERTGANSPLHF
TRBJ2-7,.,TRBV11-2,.,TGTGCCACCGAACCGGGTGGGGTCACCTACGAGCAGTACTTC,CATEPGGVTYEQYF
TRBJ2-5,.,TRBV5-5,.,TGTGCCAGCAGCTTTAGGCCGGGGGAGGCAGAGACCCAGTACTTC,CASSFRPGEAETQYF
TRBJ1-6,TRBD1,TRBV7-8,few,TGTGCCAGCAGCGAAAGACAGGGGTGGAATTCACCCCTCCACTTT,CASSERQGWNSPLHF
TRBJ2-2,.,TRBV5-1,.,TGCGCCAGCAGCTTGATGACAGTCACCGGGGAGCTGTTTTTT,CASSLMTVTGELFF
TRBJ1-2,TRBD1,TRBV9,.,TGTGCCAGCAGCGCGACCCAATCAGGGGGCCTCAACTATGGCTACACCTTC,CASSATQSGGLNYGYTF
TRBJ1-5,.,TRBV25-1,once,TGTGCCAGCAGTGAATCCACACTCCGGGGCAATCAGCCCCAGCATTTT,CASSESTLRGNQPQHF
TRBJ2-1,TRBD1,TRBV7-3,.,TGTGCCAGCAGCTTCCCTAAACAGGGGGGTTCCTACAATGAGCAGTTCTTC,CASSFPKQGGSYNEQFF
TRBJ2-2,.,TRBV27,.,TGTGCCAGCAGGGCCTTGGGGGGTGAGACCGGGGAGCTGTTTTTT,CASRALGGETGELFF
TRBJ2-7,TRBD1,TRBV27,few,TGTGCCTGGGACCGAAGGGGGCCGATTGCCTACGAGCAGTACTTC,CAWDRRGPIAYEQYF
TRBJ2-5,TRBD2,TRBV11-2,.,TGTGCCAGCAGCATCGGGACTAGCGGGGGGGCTGAGACCCAGTACTTC,CASSIGTSGGAETQYF
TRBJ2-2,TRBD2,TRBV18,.,TGTGCCAGCTCACCGGGAGGGGCCCTCACCGGGGAGCTGTTTTTT,CASSPGGALTGELFF
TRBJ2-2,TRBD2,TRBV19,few,TGTGCCAGTAGCCCAGCGGGGGGGCGAACCGGGGAGCTGTTTTTT,CASSPAGGRTGELFF
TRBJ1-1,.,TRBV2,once,TGTGCCAGCACGTCCGAACAGGTTTACACTGAAGCTTTCTTT,CASTSEQVYTEAFF
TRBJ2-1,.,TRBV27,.,TGTGCCAGCAGTTCGAGGGCAGGGGTTGAGCAGTTCTTC,CASSSRAGVEQFF
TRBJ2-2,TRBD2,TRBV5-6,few,TGTGCCAGCAGCACACTAGCGGGGGGAGAGAACACCGGGGAGCTGTTTTTT,CASSTLAGGENTGELFF
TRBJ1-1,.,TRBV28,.,TGTGCCAGCAGTTTTATGGGGGGAATTGGCACTGAAGCTTTCTTT,CASSFMGGIGTEAFF
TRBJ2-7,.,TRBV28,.,TGTGCCAGCAGTTTACCCTCCTACGAGCAGTACTTC,CASSLPSYEQYF
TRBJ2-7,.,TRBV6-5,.,TGTGCCAGCAGTTACAGGGGTCAGTCCTACGAGCAGTACTTC,CASSYRGQSYEQYF
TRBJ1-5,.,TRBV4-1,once,TGCGCCAGCAGCCAAGATTGGGGGGGCCTCGGGCAGCCCCAGCATTTT,CASSQDWGGLGQPQHF
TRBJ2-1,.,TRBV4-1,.,TGCGCCAGCAGCCAATCGGGTACTTACAATGAGCAGTTCTTC,CASSQSGTYNEQFF
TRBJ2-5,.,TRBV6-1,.,TGTGCCAGCAGTGAGCTTAGGGGTGGCCAAGAGACCCAGTACTTC,CASSELRGGQETQYF
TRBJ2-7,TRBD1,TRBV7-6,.,TGTGCCAGCAGCCCCGGGACAGTGCCCTACGAGCAGTACTTC,CASSPGTVPYEQYF
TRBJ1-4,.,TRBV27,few,TGTGCCAGCCCCCGTCGAGCCCGGTCTAATGAAAAACTGTTTTTT,CASPRRARSNEKLFF
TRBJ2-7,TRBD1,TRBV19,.,TGTGCCAGTAGTATAGATTGGGCCCCCGGGACAGTCGCCTACGAGCAGTACTTC,CASSIDWAPGTVAYEQYF
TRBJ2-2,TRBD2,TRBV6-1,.,TGTGCCAGCATGGGACTAGCTAACGCCGGGGAGCTGTTTTTT,CASMGLANAGELFF
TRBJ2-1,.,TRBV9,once,TGTGCCAGCAGCCGGGGGTACGATGAGCAGTTCTTC,CASSRGYDEQFF
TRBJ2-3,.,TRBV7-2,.,TGTGCCAGCAGCCTAGGGGGACTTCGCACAGATACGCAGTATTTT,CASSLGGLRTDTQYF
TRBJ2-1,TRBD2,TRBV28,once,TGTGCCAGCAGTTTGGTTGTTAGCGGGTCAATTAGCTCCTACAATGAGCAGTTCTTC,CASSLVVSGSISSYNEQFF
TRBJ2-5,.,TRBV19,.,TGTGCCAGTAGTACTAACGCTGGGAATGAAGAGACCCAGTACTTC,CASSTNAGNEETQYF